This T cell receptor (beta chain) was captured in a study of chemoradiotherapy in HPV16-positive cancers. This CDR3 spans 12 amino acids. Germline V lookup: CDR1 SGHDT, CDR2 YYEEEE. Deletions cut 3 bases from V and 3 bases from J, with 4 bases between. This clone has just one count. Sequencing was performed with immunoSEQ multiplex PCR; in TCRdb, only in-frame clones are kept and a portion is missing. This sample has several hundred clones, with about 88% found just once. The sample in question was tumor tissue, obtained from a patient who underwent chemoradiotherapy. V gene TRBV5-6 combines with J gene TRBJ1-5; D call uncertain. The receptor's source is a human donor with HPV-associated anogenital cancer. CDR3 coding DNA: TGTGCCAGCAGCTCTCTCAATCAGCCCCAGCATTTT. Its translation: CASSSLNQPQHF.